These 24 T cell receptor beta chains originate from one sample sequenced in a study of cytomegalovirus exposure and HLA in healthy donors. Primers for the PCR totalled 60 Vbeta and 13 Jbeta. The method was immunoSEQ multiplex PCR; TCRdb's version includes in-frame clones alone and lacks a portion of them. Its table lists about 67,000 clones. Input material: PBMCs. The receptors come from a woman in her thirties or forties in good health and CMV-seropositive.

The chain has TRBV7-3 and TRBJ2-1, with 12 bases fitting TRBD2. This CDR3 is 15 amino acids long. Unmatched junction bases numbered 3, after V lost 5 bases and J lost 4 bases. CDR1 and CDR2 from the germline V gene are SGHTA and FQGTGA. CDR3 residues: CASSPGLAGYNEQFF. The CDR3 bases are TGTGCCAGCAGCCCTGGACTAGCGGGGTACAATGAGCAGTTCTTC.

The gene calls are TRBV5-6 and TRBJ1-1; D unclear. This CDR3 spans 13 amino acids. V was clipped by 2 bases and J by 1 base, with 6 bases between them. Per germline, CDR1 SGHDT and CDR2 YYEEEE. CDR3 in amino acids: CASSFYRNTEAFF. DNA for the CDR3: TGTGCCAGCAGCTTTTATAGGAACACTGAAGCTTTCTTT.

This chain links TRBV7-2 with TRBJ2-1; 8 nucleotides agree with TRBD1. Trimming at V came to 5 bases and at J to 3 bases, leaving 12 bases not matched to a gene. CDR3 length equals 17 residues. The V gene's germline CDR1 is SGHTA and CDR2 FQGNSA. CDR3 loop: CASSPGEGRGRYNEQFF. The CDR3 region has the DNA TGTGCCAGCAGCCCCGGGGAAGGCAGGGGGCGCTACAATGAGCAGTTCTTC.

The chain joins TRBV11-3 to TRBJ2-5; 13 bases are a match to TRBD2. The CDR3 has 15 residues. Per the germline V gene, CDR1 is SGHNT and CDR2 is YENEEA. With V trimmed by 3 bases and J by 2 bases, 0 bases remained unmatched. The CDR3 DNA sequence: TGTGCCAGCAGCTTGGGACTAGCGGGGCAAGAGACCCAGTACTTC. This sequence encodes CASSLGLAGQETQYF.

The CDR3 nucleotides read TGTGCCAGCAGCCGACTAGCGGGAGGGGCTCTCGGGACAGATACGCAGTATTTT. This codes for CASSRLAGGALGTDTQYF. The J gene is TRBJ2-3, the V gene TRBV7-9; TRBD2 agrees at 14 bases. This CDR3 has 18 residues. Trimming took 5 bases from V and 3 from J; bases not matched to a gene: 10. Germline V gene sequence: CDR1 SEHNR, CDR2 FQNEAQ (reference sequence).

The rearrangement links TRBV2 to TRBJ1-6, with D unclear. V shed 4 bases and J shed 9 bases, with 22 bases lying between them. Germline loops: CDR1 SNHLY, CDR2 FYNNEI. This CDR3 is built from 17 residues. This CDR3 reads CASSVGVGRDFGSPLHF. The CDR3 coding sequence is TGTGCCAGCAGTGTTGGCGTCGGGAGAGACTTCGGTTCACCCCTCCACTTT. The whole variable domain, filled in from reference TRBV2 and TRBJ1-6, reads EPEVTQTPSHQVTQMGQEVILRCVPISNHLYFYWYRQILGQKVEFLVSFYNNEISEKSEIFDDQFSVERPDGSNFTLKIRSTKLEDSAMYFCASSVGVGRDFGSPLHFGNGTRLTVT.

The chain recombines TRBV15 with TRBJ2-5; TRBD2 is a possible D gene (5 bases). Trimming cost V 1 base and J 5 bases, with 11 bases left between them. Per germline, CDR1 LNHNV and CDR2 YYDKDF (reference sequence). The CDR3 sequence is 14 residues long. This CDR3 is CATSRVGVRETQYF. The CDR3 DNA reads TGTGCCACCAGCAGAGTCGGGGTGAGGGAGACCCAGTACTTC.

The chain is built from TRBV2 and TRBJ1-2; D is possibly TRBD1 (5 bases). The germline gives CDR1 SNHLY, CDR2 FYNNEI. Trimming removed 4 bases at V and 2 bases at J, with 8 bases between. The CDR3 runs 13 residues. DNA for the CDR3: TGTGCCAGCAGTGGGGGCAGGAACTATGGCTACACCTTC. Encoded protein: CASSGGRNYGYTF.

V and J are TRBV19 and TRBJ1-2; D ambiguous. Per the germline V gene, CDR1 is LNHDA and CDR2 is SQIVND (reference sequence). V lost 3 bases and J lost 8, with 22 bases in between. The CDR3 covers 16 residues. The CDR3 region has the DNA TGTGCCAGTAGTATGGTAGAGGGAACCGGTCCTGAGGGCTACACCTTC. Its protein is CASSMVEGTGPEGYTF. Looking up the rest from reference TRBV19 and TRBJ1-2 gives the full variable domain: DGGITQSPKYLFRKEGQNVTLSCEQNLNHDAMYWYRQDPGQGLRLIYYSQIVNDFQKGDIAEGYSVSREKKESFPLTVTSAQKNPTAFYLCASSMVEGTGPEGYTFGSGTRLTVV.

This chain links TRBV18 with TRBJ2-1, with a tentative D call TRBD2 (6 bases). This CDR3 has 15 amino acids. The germline V and J ends were trimmed by 1 base and 4 bases, with 11 bases remaining between them. Germline V gene data show CDR1 as KGHSH and CDR2 as LQKENI. For the CDR3, the DNA is TGTGCCAGCTCACCACGGAGGGGTGATTACAATGAGCAGTTCTTC. This codes for CASSPRRGDYNEQFF.

This chain uses TRBV5-6 with TRBJ1-1; D not certain. This CDR3 has 19 residues. From germline, CDR1 is SGHDT and CDR2 YYEEEE. Deletions cut 1 base from V and 0 bases from J, with 22 bases between. The CDR3: CASSLTPSAVYRMNTEAFF. CDR3 DNA sequence: TGTGCCAGCAGCTTGACCCCGTCCGCCGTCTATAGAATGAACACTGAAGCTTTCTTT. Full variable domain (outside the CDR3, taken from reference TRBV5-6 and TRBJ1-1): DAGVTQSPTHLIKTRGQQVTLRCSPKSGHDTVSWYQQALGQGPQFIFQYYEEEERQRGNFPDRFSGHQFPNYSSELNVNALLLGDSALYLCASSLTPSAVYRMNTEAFFGQGTRLTVV.

This chain uses TRBV9 with TRBJ2-7, with D uncertain. V was trimmed by 7 bases and J by 6 bases, leaving 8 bases between them. The CDR3 is 10 amino acids. Germline V gives CDR1 SGDLS, CDR2 YYNGEE. The CDR3 DNA follows: TGTGCCAGCTCCCGGTGCGAGCAGTACTTC. Translation: CASSRCEQYF.

The chain combines TRBV10-1 with TRBJ2-7; D gene ambiguous. V was clipped by 4 bases and J by 0 bases, with 13 bases between them. The CDR3 length is 15 residues. Germline CDR1 WNHNN, CDR2 SYGVQD (reference sequence). The CDR3 DNA reads TGCGCCAGCAGTGGATCCCTCCTCGGCTCCTACGAGCAGTACTTC. As protein: CASSGSLLGSYEQYF.

J is TRBJ1-1 and V is TRBV18, with TRBD1 identical over 7 bases. Trimming at V came to 3 bases and at J to 6 bases, leaving 10 bases not matched to a gene. CDR1 is KGHSH and CDR2 is LQKENI in the germline V gene. The CDR3 sequence is 15 residues long. The CDR3 nucleotides are TGTGCCAGCTCACCTAACACAGGGGTGGCCCCTGAAGCTTTCTTT. Translation: CASSPNTGVAPEAFF. The whole variable domain, remainder taken from reference TRBV18 and TRBJ1-1, is NAGVMQNPRHLVRRRGQEARLRCSPMKGHSHVYWYRQLPEEGLKFMVYLQKENIIDESGMPKERFSAEFPKEGPSILRIQQVVRGDSAAYFCASSPNTGVAPEAFFGQGTRLTVV.

V usage is TRBV29-1 and J usage is TRBJ1-1, with D perhaps matching TRBD1 (5 bases). The CDR3 consists of 13 residues. Germline V CDR1 and CDR2: SQVTM, ANQGSEA. The germline V and J ends were trimmed by 5 bases and 6 bases, with 16 bases remaining between them. This CDR3 reads CSVSRDSGAEAFF. The CDR3, as DNA: TGCAGCGTTTCTAGGGACTCTGGGGCTGAAGCTTTCTTT. The full variable domain, in which reference TRBV29-1 and TRBJ1-1 provide the parts outside the CDR3, is SAVISQKPSRDICQRGTSLTIQCQVDSQVTMMFWYRQQPGQSLTLIATANQGSEATYESGFVIDKFPISRPNLTFSTLTVSNMSPEDSSIYLCSVSRDSGAEAFFGQGTRLTVV.

The chain couples TRBV29-1 to TRBJ2-3; D might be TRBD1 (6 bases). The CDR3 is 13 amino acids. Trimming stripped 7 bases from V and 5 bases from J, with 16 bases between. CDR1 is SQVTM, CDR2 ANQGSEA, per germline. In DNA, the CDR3 is TGCAGCGCCAGCGGAAAGGGGGTAGATACGCAGTATTTT. It encodes CSASGKGVDTQYF.

The rearrangement joins TRBV7-7 to TRBJ1-3, with 10 positions matching TRBD1. With 5 bases clipped from V and 2 bases from J, the junction kept 18 bases outside the gene matches. The CDR3 is 20 residues long. CDR1 and CDR2 from the germline V gene are SSHAT and FNYEAQ (reference sequence). CDR3 residues: CASSPTPGQGPRKAGNTIYF. In DNA form, the CDR3 reads TGTGCCAGCAGCCCCACTCCGGGACAGGGGCCGCGGAAGGCTGGAAACACCATATATTTT.

The V and J genes are TRBV7-8 and TRBJ2-1; 9 positions agree with TRBD2. Trimming removed 3 bases from V and 6 bases from J; junction bases left unmatched: 12. The CDR3 is 17 amino acids. Germline V gene data show CDR1 as SGHVS and CDR2 as FQNEAQ. For the CDR3, the DNA is TGTGCCAGCAGCTTTTCCCTGGCGGGAGGGCCTGCCAATGAGCAGTTCTTC. Its protein product is CASSFSLAGGPANEQFF.

This sequence joins TRBV7-9 and TRBJ2-5, with D possibly matching TRBD1 (6 bases). Germline CDR1 is SEHNR and CDR2 is FQNEAQ (reference sequence). Trimming took 2 bases from V and 5 from J, leaving 15 bases between them. The CDR3 is made up of 15 amino acids. The CDR3 DNA reads as TGTGCCAGCAGCTTACAAGGGGGTCAGGGCGAGACCCAGTACTTC. Amino acids: CASSLQGGQGETQYF.

V and J are TRBV7-7 and TRBJ2-1; D perhaps matches TRBD1 (6 bases). The V end lost 3 bases, the J end lost 1 base, and 10 bases lay between the germline ends. The germline V gene encodes CDR1 SSHAT and CDR2 FNYEAQ (reference sequence). The CDR3 loop spans 15 amino acids. The CDR3 DNA reads TGTGCCAGCAGCTTTGGCCAGGGGTCCTACAATGAGCAGTTCTTC. This translates into CASSFGQGSYNEQFF.

Note on this clone: The identical CDR3 is also encoded by other nucleotide sequences in the sample. V and J are TRBV5-1 and TRBJ2-7, with 7 positions matching TRBD2. V was clipped by 0 bases and J by 5 bases; unmatched bases: 8. The CDR3 consists of 15 residues. Germline CDR1 and CDR2: SGHRS and YFSETQ. CDR3 amino acids: CASSLGLAGANEQYF. The CDR3 DNA follows: TGCGCCAGCAGCTTGGGACTAGCAGGAGCGAACGAGCAGTACTTC.

The chain has TRBV19 and TRBJ1-4; the match to TRBD1 covers 9 bases. With 8 bases clipped from V and 1 base from J, the junction kept 5 bases outside the gene matches. CDR3 length: 15 residues. Germline V gives CDR1 LNHDA, CDR2 SQIVND (reference sequence). CDR3 nucleotides: TGTGCCAGTTGGGACAGGGCGGGAACTAATGAAAAACTGTTTTTT. Encoded protein: CASWDRAGTNEKLFF.

V and J are TRBV30 and TRBJ1-2; a possible D gene is TRBD1 (5 bases). This CDR3 is built from 14 residues. Germline CDR1 GTSNPN, CDR2 SVGIG (reference sequence). Trimming shortened V by 1 base and J by 4 bases, and 13 bases separated the two germline ends. CDR3 sequence (DNA): TGTGCCTGGAGTGGCATGCGGGGGGTCTATGGCTACACCTTC. This codes for CAWSGMRGVYGYTF.

On this clone itself: The sample has other DNA sequences that encode this CDR3 too. The chain combines TRBV5-6 with TRBJ2-5; D perhaps matches TRBD1 (6 bases). Germline V gene lookup returns CDR1 SGHDT and CDR2 YYEEEE. V shed 3 bases and J shed 4 bases, with 25 bases lying between them. The CDR3 extends over 18 amino acids. The CDR3 sequence: CASSSMTSTGRRGETQYF. The CDR3 DNA follows: TGTGCCAGCAGCTCGATGACCTCGACCGGGCGCAGGGGAGAGACCCAGTACTTC. The full variable domain, its missing parts supplied by reference TRBV5-6 and TRBJ2-5, is DAGVTQSPTHLIKTRGQQVTLRCSPKSGHDTVSWYQQALGQGPQFIFQYYEEEERQRGNFPDRFSGHQFPNYSSELNVNALLLGDSALYLCASSSMTSTGRRGETQYFGPGTRLLVL.